A single sample gave rise to the 30 T cell receptor beta chains below, sequenced in a study of cytomegalovirus exposure and HLA in healthy donors. Only in-frame clones appear in the TCRdb table, and some are missing; sequencing was by immunoSEQ multiplex PCR. This sample has 200,000 to 250,000 clones, with roughly 80% found just once. The sequencing input was PBMCs. The receptors shown here come from a young woman in good health and CMV-seronegative.

V is TRBV14 and J is TRBJ2-1, with D maybe TRBD1 (6 bases). The germline CDR1 and CDR2 sequences are SGHDN and FVKESK. The CDR3 covers 15 residues. Trimming removed 0 bases from V and 2 bases from J, with 8 bases in between. CDR3 bases: TGTGCCAGCAGCCAAGACGGGACACCCTACAATGAGCAGTTCTTC. Amino acids: CASSQDGTPYNEQFF.

Remarks on this clone: The junction does not match germline at one end; this may be a read error. V and J are TRBV30 and TRBJ2-6; D is perhaps TRBD1 or TRBD2 (5 bases each). This CDR3 contains 15 residues. The germline V gene encodes CDR1 GTSNPN and CDR2 SVGIG (reference sequence). For the CDR3, the DNA is TGTGCCTGGAGCCTCCCCGTATATGGGGGCAACGTCCTGACTTTC. Its translation is CAWSLPVYGGNVLTF.

The chain carries TRBV4-1 and TRBJ2-1; D gene unclear. CDR1 and CDR2 from the germline V gene are MGHRA and YSYEKL. This CDR3 has 16 residues. V gave up 1 base and J gave up 0 bases, with 10 bases separating them. DNA for the CDR3: TGCGCCAGCAGCCAAGTGGCGCGAAGCTCCTACAATGAGCAGTTCTTC. This encodes CASSQVARSSYNEQFF.

In this sample, this clone turned up a few times. The CDR3 bases are TGTGCCAGCAGTTCACTCGAACAGCTTGGCTACACCTTC. This codes for CASSSLEQLGYTF. The rearrangement joins TRBV6-5 to TRBJ1-2; D remains unclear. CDR1 is MNHEY and CDR2 is SVGAGI in the germline V gene. CDR3 length: 13 residues. The ends were cut back, 4 bases at V and 7 bases at J, with 13 bases in the middle.

The chain has TRBV6-1 and TRBJ1-5; 7 nucleotides agree with TRBD1. The trim removed 2 bases at V and 6 bases at J, leaving 10 bases unmatched. CDR1 is MNHNS and CDR2 is SASEGT in the germline V gene. This CDR3 has 16 residues. Written as DNA, the CDR3 is TGTGCCAGCAGTGAAAGGCCGGAAGGGGGCTTTCAGCCCCAGCATTTT. Translating gives CASSERPEGGFQPQHF.

This chain uses TRBV28 with TRBJ1-5; D is perhaps TRBD1 (6 bases). CDR3 size: 14 residues. CDR1 and CDR2 from the germline V gene are MDHEN and SYDVKM. Between the trimmed V and J ends, which lost 8 bases and 8 bases, there was a span of 19 bases. The CDR3, as DNA: TGTGCCAGCGAAGCTACAGGGAGGTTGGAGCCCCAGCATTTT. Translated, it gives CASEATGRLEPQHF. Full variable domain (rest looked up from reference TRBV28 and TRBJ1-5): DVKVTQSSRYLVKRTGEKVFLECVQDMDHENMFWYRQDPGLGLRLIYFSYDVKMKEKGDIPEGYSVSREKKERFSLILESASTNQTSMYLCASEATGRLEPQHFGDGTRLSIL.

The J gene is TRBJ1-1, the V gene TRBV27; D not certain. The CDR3 has 13 amino acids. V gave up 2 bases and J gave up 1 base, with 5 bases separating them. Germline V gives CDR1 MNHEY, CDR2 SMNVEV (reference sequence). The CDR3 nucleotides are TGTGCCAGCAGTTTAACCCAGAACACTGAAGCTTTCTTT. It is translated as CASSLTQNTEAFF.

The chain is built from TRBV11-2 and TRBJ1-2; D perhaps matches TRBD1 (5 bases). This CDR3 is 12 amino acids long. Trimming removed 2 bases at V and 5 bases at J, with 6 bases between. From germline, CDR1 is SGHAT and CDR2 FQNNGV. In DNA, the CDR3 is TGTGCCAGCAGCTTAACAGGATATGGCTACACCTTC. Translating it yields CASSLTGYGYTF.

The V gene is TRBV7-9, the J gene TRBJ2-7, with TRBD2 matching 10 bases. Looked up from germline, CDR1 is SEHNR and CDR2 is FQNEAQ (reference sequence). The CDR3 totals 15 residues. Losses at the gene ends were 4 bases for V and 2 bases for J; bases not matched to a gene: 5. The CDR3 here is CASSSGLASTYEQYF. The CDR3 DNA is TGTGCCAGCAGCTCGGGACTAGCGAGCACCTACGAGCAGTACTTC.

This clone appeared a few times. CDR3 region: CASSPRGLDSPLHF. Here the CDR3 DNA reads TGTGCCAGCAGTCCCAGGGGGCTGGATTCACCCCTCCACTTT. V is TRBV5-6 and J is TRBJ1-6; 8 positions match TRBD1. Germline CDR1 SGHDT, CDR2 YYEEEE. V gave up 5 bases and J gave up 8 bases; unmatched junction bases: 6. CDR3 length: 14 amino acids.

This chain connects TRBV5-1 to TRBJ2-1; no reliable D call. This CDR3 contains 13 residues. V lost 4 bases to trimming and J lost 3 bases, with 8 bases between them. Germline V lookup: CDR1 SGHRS, CDR2 YFSETQ. CDR3 protein: CASSPPVYNEQFF. The CDR3 nucleotides read TGCGCCAGCAGCCCTCCGGTCTACAATGAGCAGTTCTTC.

The chain links TRBV5-6 to TRBJ1-2; tentative D call: TRBD1 (5 bases). The CDR3 is 14 residues long. V was cut by 0 bases and J by 7 bases, with 13 bases left in between. Germline V CDR1 and CDR2: SGHDT, YYEEEE. CDR3 residues: CASSLGPLRGGYTF. The DNA for the CDR3 is TGTGCCAGCAGCTTGGGTCCGCTAAGGGGTGGCTACACCTTC.

The V gene is TRBV29-1, the J gene TRBJ2-3; TRBD1 aligns across 8 bases. This CDR3 has 14 amino acids. V shed 4 bases and J 5 bases; nucleotides not matched to a gene: 8. The germline CDR1 and CDR2 sequences are SQVTM and ANQGSEA. Here the CDR3 reads CSVGGQGGIDTQYF. CDR3 in DNA: TGCAGCGTTGGCGGACAGGGCGGGATAGATACGCAGTATTTT.

This clone was counted only a few times. This sequence joins TRBV18 and TRBJ2-7; no firm D call. Deletions cut 5 bases from V and 0 bases from J, with 11 bases between. Germline V gene data show CDR1 as KGHSH and CDR2 as LQKENI. This CDR3 spans 14 amino acids. The CDR3 DNA follows: TGTGCCAGCTCAAATGCATTTAGCTCCTACGAGCAGTACTTC. Amino acids: CASSNAFSSYEQYF.

This sequence joins TRBV9 and TRBJ2-1; 8 nucleotides agree with TRBD1. The junction had 8 bases not matched to a gene; V was cut back by 2 bases and J by 7 bases. The germline CDR1 and CDR2 sequences are SGDLS and YYNGEE. The CDR3 contains 15 residues. This CDR3 is CASSVSGGVRNEQFF. The CDR3 DNA reads as TGTGCCAGCAGCGTTTCAGGGGGCGTCAGGAATGAGCAGTTCTTC.

The V gene is TRBV5-1, the J gene TRBJ2-7; D is unclear. Germline V CDR1 and CDR2: SGHRS, YFSETQ. V lost 3 bases and J 5 bases, leaving 9 bases between the germline ends. The CDR3 totals 12 residues. CDR3 in amino acids: CASSSSDDEQYF. The CDR3, as DNA: TGCGCCAGCAGCTCCTCAGACGACGAGCAGTACTTC.

This clone was seen a few times. The chain joins TRBV18 to TRBJ1-2; 8 bases align to TRBD1. V shed 6 bases and J 3 bases; nucleotides not matched to a gene: 12. The CDR3 covers 16 residues. The V gene's germline CDR1 is KGHSH and CDR2 LQKENI. The CDR3, as DNA: TGTGCCAGCTCTATAACCAAGGACAGGGAGGACTATGGCTACACCTTC. Protein product: CASSITKDREDYGYTF.

The V gene is TRBV30, the J gene TRBJ2-5; D is unclear. The CDR3 covers 12 residues. The germline gives CDR1 GTSNPN, CDR2 SVGIG (reference sequence). V lost 1 base and J lost 5, with 8 bases in between. The CDR3 DNA is TGTGCCTGGAGTGCCGGGCTGGAGACCCAGTACTTC. Translated, it gives CAWSAGLETQYF.

The chain couples TRBV7-9 to TRBJ1-6; weak D call: TRBD1 (6 bases). The CDR3 covers 16 residues. The germline V and J ends were trimmed by 1 base and 7 bases, with 14 bases remaining between them. Germline V gives CDR1 SEHNR, CDR2 FQNEAQ (reference sequence). DNA for the CDR3: TGTGCCAGCAGCTTAGAGGGGACAAGCCTCAATTCACCCCTCCACTTT. Amino acid sequence: CASSLEGTSLNSPLHF. The variable domain in full, completed from reference TRBV7-9 and TRBJ1-6, reads DTGVSQNPRHKITKRGQNVTFRCDPISEHNRLYWYRQTLGQGPEFLTYFQNEAQLEKSRLLSDRFSAERPKGSFSTLEIQRTEQGDSAMYLCASSLEGTSLNSPLHFGNGTRLTVT.

V gene TRBV6-5 combines with J gene TRBJ1-3; perhaps TRBD1 as D (6 bases). This CDR3 comprises 15 residues. The V end was cut by 5 bases, the J end by 7 bases, with 18 bases between. Germline CDR1 reads MNHEY; CDR2 reads SVGAGI. The CDR3 spells CASSADRRRLNTIYF. Here the CDR3 DNA reads TGTGCCAGCAGTGCCGACAGGCGTCGATTGAACACCATATATTTT.

This clone was counted once. This chain links TRBV6-1 with TRBJ2-7, with D possibly matching TRBD1 (5 bases). The V gene's germline CDR1 is MNHNS and CDR2 SASEGT. V was cut by 2 bases and J by 0 bases, with 14 bases left in between. The CDR3 loop spans 16 amino acids. The CDR3 is CASSELSTASSYEQYF. DNA of the CDR3: TGTGCCAGCAGTGAATTGTCGACAGCCAGCTCCTACGAGCAGTACTTC.

The J gene is TRBJ1-4, the V gene TRBV25-1; unclear D gene. V was clipped by 6 bases and J by 1 base, with 15 bases between them. Per germline, CDR1 MGHDK and CDR2 SYGVNS. The length of the CDR3 is 16 residues. CDR3 nucleotide sequence: TGTGCCAGCAGCAGGTTAACCGGGAGAACTAATGAAAAACTGTTTTTT. This gives the protein CASSRLTGRTNEKLFF.

This clone has ten or more counts. J is TRBJ1-5 and V is TRBV19; D remains ambiguous. This CDR3 contains 12 residues. Germline V gene lookup returns CDR1 LNHDA and CDR2 SQIVND (reference sequence). Trimming removed 6 bases at V and 4 bases at J, with 7 bases between. CDR3 protein: CASRARNQPQHF. CDR3 in DNA: TGTGCCAGTAGGGCGCGGAATCAGCCCCAGCATTTT. The whole variable domain, remainder taken from reference TRBV19 and TRBJ1-5, is DGGITQSPKYLFRKEGQNVTLSCEQNLNHDAMYWYRQDPGQGLRLIYYSQIVNDFQKGDIAEGYSVSREKKESFPLTVTSAQKNPTAFYLCASRARNQPQHFGDGTRLSIL.

As regards this clone: Distinct nucleotide sequences in the sample also encode this CDR3. The genes are TRBV5-1 and TRBJ1-2; D is undetermined. The V gene's germline CDR1 is SGHRS and CDR2 YFSETQ. The CDR3 extends over 12 amino acids. V shed 2 bases and J shed 0 bases, with 2 bases lying between them. The CDR3 spells CASSLANYGYTF. The CDR3 DNA follows: TGCGCCAGCAGCTTAGCTAACTATGGCTACACCTTC.

CDR3 sequence: CAWSRGVEYEQYF. Here the CDR3 DNA reads TGTGCCTGGTCCAGGGGTGTGGAATACGAGCAGTACTTC. The V and J genes are TRBV30 and TRBJ2-7; the D gene is possibly TRBD1 (6 bases). The length of the CDR3 is 13 residues. Germline CDR1 and CDR2: GTSNPN and SVGIG (reference sequence). V was shortened by 5 bases and J by 4 bases, with 15 bases between the two germline ends.

The table lists this clone with a few counts. The rearrangement uses TRBV7-9 and TRBJ2-2, with a tentative D call TRBD1 (5 bases). V gave up 4 bases and J gave up 2 bases, with 11 bases separating them. Germline V lookup: CDR1 SEHNR, CDR2 FQNEAQ (reference sequence). This CDR3 has 15 amino acids. The CDR3 bases are TGTGCCAGCAGCTCCGTCCAGGGCAACACCGGGGAGCTGTTTTTT. Amino acid sequence: CASSSVQGNTGELFF.

In this sample, this clone turned up a few times. This chain links TRBV7-6 with TRBJ1-3; D ambiguous. The CDR3 runs to 16 residues. Germline loops: CDR1 SGHVS, CDR2 FNYEAQ. Trimming pared 4 bases from V and 0 bases from J, leaving 13 bases between. The CDR3 bases are TGTGCCAGCAGCTACAGCGGACTGACCTCTGGAAACACCATATATTTT. Its protein product is CASSYSGLTSGNTIYF.

V gene TRBV27 combines with J gene TRBJ2-4; 9 nucleotides agree with TRBD1. The CDR3 consists of 18 residues. The V gene's germline CDR1 is MNHEY and CDR2 SMNVEV (reference sequence). V lost 6 bases and J lost 0; bases outside the gene matches: 12. CDR3 nucleotides: TGTGCCAGCAGCCGTAAGAACAGGGGGCTCCTAGCCAAAAACATTCAGTACTTC. It translates to CASSRKNRGLLAKNIQYF.

The chain carries TRBV29-1 and TRBJ2-7; D perhaps matches TRBD2 (5 bases). V was cut by 4 bases and J by 2 bases, with 12 bases left in between. This CDR3 is 13 amino acids long. Per the germline V gene, CDR1 is SQVTM and CDR2 is ANQGSEA. The CDR3 spells CSVAQKLAYEQYF. Here the CDR3 DNA reads TGCAGCGTTGCGCAAAAACTAGCCTACGAGCAGTACTTC.

J is TRBJ2-3 and V is TRBV25-1; the D gene is possibly TRBD2 (7 bases). This CDR3 has 16 residues. Germline V CDR1 and CDR2: MGHDK, SYGVNS. V was pared by 1 base and J by 5 bases, with 16 bases between. CDR3 sequence reads: CASSELAGRGLDTQYF. The CDR3 bases are TGTGCCAGCAGTGAATTGGCGGGGAGGGGGTTAGATACGCAGTATTTT.